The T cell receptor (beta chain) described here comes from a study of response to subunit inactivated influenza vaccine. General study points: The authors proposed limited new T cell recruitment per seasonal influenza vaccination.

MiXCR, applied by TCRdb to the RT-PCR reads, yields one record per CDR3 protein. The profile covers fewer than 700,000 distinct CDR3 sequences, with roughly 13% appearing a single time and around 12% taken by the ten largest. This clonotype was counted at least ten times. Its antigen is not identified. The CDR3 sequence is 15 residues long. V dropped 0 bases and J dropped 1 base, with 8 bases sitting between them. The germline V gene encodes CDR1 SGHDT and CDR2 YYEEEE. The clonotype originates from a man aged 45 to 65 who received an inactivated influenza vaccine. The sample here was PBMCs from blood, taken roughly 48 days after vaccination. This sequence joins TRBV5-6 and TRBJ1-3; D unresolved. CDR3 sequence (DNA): TGTGCCAGCAGCTTGGGGCTGAAATCTGGAAACACCATATATTTT. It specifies CASSLGLKSGNTIYF.